Listed below are T cell receptor beta chains from one sample, sequenced in a study of shared clonotypes between healthy human individuals. Produced via immunoSEQ multiplex PCR; TCRdb's table is partial and in-frame only. The table lists 1.4 million or so clones, around 98.5% of them singletons. Sequenced sample: naive CD4+ T cells sorted from blood. These TCRs come from a man younger than 40 in good health. CDR3s include the opening cysteine and the closing phenylalanine or tryptophan. A D gene is named only where the DNA matches it firmly. Clone size, where shown, is once, few, many, or a class for clones that have expanded.

TRBJ2-3 . TRBV5-6 TRBD1 TGTGCCACCCCTCGACAGGGGGCGCGAACAGATACGCAGTATTTT CATPRQGARTDTQYF
TRBJ1-2 . TRBV29-1 TRBD1 TGCAGCGTTCGCAACTACAGGGGGGACTATGGCTACACCTTC CSVRNYRGDYGYTF
TRBJ1-3 . TRBV7-2 . TGTGCCAGCAGCTTAGACCCCTCTGGAAACACCATATATTTT CASSLDPSGNTIYF
TRBJ2-1 . TRBV28 TRBD1 TGTGCCAGCAAGCTCCGGGACAGGTACAATGAGCAGTTCTTC CASKLRDRYNEQFF
TRBJ2-7 once TRBV28 . TGTGCCAGCAGTTTAGTCGGTGGGACTTCCTACGAGCAGTACTTC CASSLVGGTSYEQYF
TRBJ2-7 . TRBV28 . TGTGCCAGCAGTTTCTCAATAGCGGCCTACGAGCAGTACTTC CASSFSIAAYEQYF
TRBJ2-1 once TRBV19 . TGTGCCAGTAGTGTAGACGGGAGCTCCTACAATGAGCAGTTCTTC CASSVDGSSYNEQFF
TRBJ2-5 . TRBV13 . TGTGCCAGCAGCCAGCAGGGGGGGACCCAGTACTTC CASSQQGGTQYF
TRBJ2-7 . TRBV19 TRBD1 TGTGCCAGTACCCGTGGACAGGGGTCCTACGAGCAGTACTTC CASTRGQGSYEQYF
TRBJ1-1 . TRBV11-3 . TGTGCCAGCAGCTTAGGAGGAAACACTGAAGCTTTCTTT CASSLGGNTEAFF
TRBJ2-7 . TRBV5-8 . TGTGCCAGCAGCTTATGGGACTTAGGTTACGGTGAGCAGTACTTC CASSLWDLGYGEQYF
TRBJ2-2 . TRBV5-1 . TGCGCCAGCAGCCCGGCAGGACTAACGAAAACCGGGGAGCTGTTTTTT CASSPAGLTKTGELFF
TRBJ1-1 . TRBV5-5 . TGTGCCAGCAGCTTGAGGCGAGGGGACGCTGAAGCTTTCTTT CASSLRRGDAEAFF
TRBJ2-5 . TRBV29-1 TRBD1 TGCAGCGCCCTGGTCCGGCAGGGGGAAAAGACCCAGTACTTC CSALVRQGEKTQYF
TRBJ2-2 . TRBV6-1 . TGTGCCAGCACCCTATTTTCCGGGGAGCTGTTTTTT CASTLFSGELFF
TRBJ2-5 once TRBV2 . TGTGCCAGCAGGACAAAGGAGACCCAGTACTTC CASRTKETQYF
TRBJ1-5 . TRBV18 TRBD1 TGTGCCAGCTCACCTTCGACAGGGGAGCCCCAGCATTTT CASSPSTGEPQHF
TRBJ1-1 . TRBV7-3 . TGTGCCAGCAGCTTGGACGGGACGAACACTGAAGCTTTCTTT CASSLDGTNTEAFF
TRBJ2-7 . TRBV7-9 . TGTGCCAGCAGCTTAACTAGACCGGGGTATTCCTGGGGCTACGAGCAGTACTTC CASSLTRPGYSWGYEQYF
TRBJ2-1 . TRBV18 . TGTGCCAGCTCACCACAGGGCGATGAGCAGTTCTTC CASSPQGDEQFF
TRBJ2-7 . TRBV29-1 TRBD1 TGCAGCGGAAGGACAGGGTGGGAGCAGTACTTC CSGRTGWEQYF
TRBJ1-2 . TRBV6-6 . TGTGCCAGCGCGGCCGGGGGCTACACCTTC CASAAGGYTF
TRBJ2-7 . TRBV19 TRBD1 TGTGCCAGTAGTACTGCGACAGGGGCGATGGGCGAGCAGTACTTC CASSTATGAMGEQYF
TRBJ1-1 once TRBV4-3 TRBD1 TGCGCCAGCAGCCATGGGGGACCCAGGGGGCCCACTGAAGCTTTCTTT CASSHGGPRGPTEAFF
TRBJ1-1 . TRBV20-1 . TGCAGTGCTAGCAGGGGTTTGGAAGCTTTCTTT CSASRGLEAFF
TRBJ2-7 . TRBV6-1 TRBD1 TGTGCCAGCAGCACCGGACAGGGGGCGACCTACGAGCAGTACTTC CASSTGQGATYEQYF
TRBJ1-1 once TRBV7-2 . TGTGCCAGCAGCTCACAATCGACGGGGAACACTGAAGCTTTCTTT CASSSQSTGNTEAFF
TRBJ2-7 once TRBV4-1 TRBD2 TGCGCCAGCAGCAGCGGGAGCTACGAGCAGTACTTC CASSSGSYEQYF
TRBJ2-3 . TRBV6-1 TRBD1 TGTGCCAGCAGTGGATACAGGGGATTCACAGATACGCAGTATTTT CASSGYRGFTDTQYF
TRBJ2-7 . TRBV7-9 TRBD2 TGTGCCAGCAGCTTAGACCTCGTAGCGGGAGTCCCCGAGCAGTACTTC CASSLDLVAGVPEQYF
TRBJ2-1 . TRBV6-5 . TGTGCCAGCAGTGGCCGGAGCGAGGGAAGTGAGCAGTTCTTC CASSGRSEGSEQFF
TRBJ1-1 . TRBV28 . TGTGCCAGCAGTCCTTATAACACTGAAGCTTTCTTT CASSPYNTEAFF
TRBJ2-7 . TRBV28 . TGTGCCAGCAGCCCCTACAGGGCTTACTCCTACGAGCAGTACTTC CASSPYRAYSYEQYF
TRBJ2-3 . TRBV7-2 . TGTGCCAGCAGCGTGGGGCTCCCCGCGACTGTGTATTTT CASSVGLPATVYF
TRBJ2-5 . TRBV19 TRBD2 TGTGCCAGTAGTACGACTTGGCGGGAGGAGACCCAGTACTTC CASSTTWREETQYF
TRBJ2-1 . TRBV6-6 . TGTGCCAGCAGTTACGCGACCGCGAATGAGCAGTTCTTC CASSYATANEQFF
TRBJ2-7 . TRBV27 . TGTGCCAGCAGTTTACGGGACGGCTCCTACGAGCAGTACTTC CASSLRDGSYEQYF
TRBJ2-3 . TRBV7-2 . TGTGCCAGCAGCCCCGGCCTGGGGGCACGGGTCACAGATACGCAGTATTTT CASSPGLGARVTDTQYF
TRBJ2-7 . TRBV5-4 . TGTGCCAGCAGCTTGGCTCAGGACCCCCTCCGGTACTTC CASSLAQDPLRYF
TRBJ2-1 . TRBV27 TRBD1 TGTGCCAGCAGTCAGGACAGGGGGATAGGGGAGCAGTTCTTC CASSQDRGIGEQFF
TRBJ2-2 . TRBV6-4 . TGTGCCAGCAGTATGCTAGCAGGCGGGGAGCTGTTTTTT CASSMLAGGELFF
TRBJ2-3 . TRBV4-3 . TGCGCCAGCAGCCAAGAAGGCACAGATACGCAGTATTTT CASSQEGTDTQYF
TRBJ2-1 . TRBV19 TRBD2 TGTGCCAGTAGTAGTCAGGTAGCGGGAGTTATCTATGAGCAGTTCTTC CASSSQVAGVIYEQFF
TRBJ1-4 once TRBV7-9 TRBD1 TGTGCCAGCAGCCCACAGGGGGCGCGGTCTAATGAAAAACTGTTTTTT CASSPQGARSNEKLFF
TRBJ2-1 . TRBV5-1 TRBD2 TGCGCCAGCAGCGAGACCATAGCGGGAGTCGACAATGAGCAGTTCTTC CASSETIAGVDNEQFF
TRBJ2-1 once TRBV7-9 . TGTGCCAGCAGTCCTACCTACAATGAGCAGTTCTTC CASSPTYNEQFF
TRBJ1-2 once TRBV6-6 . TGTGCCAGCGTAGGGACTAACTATGGCTACACCTTC CASVGTNYGYTF
TRBJ1-5 . TRBV7-2 . TGTGCCAGCAGCTTAGGACGTAATCAGCCCCAGCATTTT CASSLGRNQPQHF
TRBJ2-5 . TRBV11-2 . TGTGCCAGCAGCCCGGGACTCAAAGAGACCCAGTACTTC CASSPGLKETQYF
TRBJ2-1 . TRBV7-2 TRBD2 TGTGCCAGCAGCTTACAACCTAGCGGGGGGGAGCAGTTCTTC CASSLQPSGGEQFF
TRBJ2-2 once TRBV10-3 . TGTGCCATCAGTGCTAAGGGTACTTGGGGCACCGGGGAGCTGTTTTTT CAISAKGTWGTGELFF
TRBJ2-7 . TRBV6-6 . TGTGCCAGCAGACCCCTCGGGGGTTTCTACGAGCAGTACTTC CASRPLGGFYEQYF
TRBJ1-1 . TRBV18 . TGTGCCAGCTCACCACCTCTGGGGACCAACACTGAAGCTTTCTTT CASSPPLGTNTEAFF
TRBJ2-7 . TRBV7-6 . TGTGCCAGCAGCCGGAAAGCGGCGACTACCTACGAGCAGTACTTC CASSRKAATTYEQYF
TRBJ2-2 . TRBV10-1 TRBD1 TGCGCCAGTCAAGGGACAGGGGGCACCGGGGAGCTGTTTTTT CASQGTGGTGELFF
TRBJ2-3 . TRBV5-6 TRBD1 TGTGCCAGCGACGACAGGGTCCCCGATACGCAGTATTTT CASDDRVPDTQYF
TRBJ2-3 . TRBV18 TRBD1 TGTGCCAGCTCACTACTCCTGGGACAGCTTAGCACAGATACGCAGTATTTT CASSLLLGQLSTDTQYF
TRBJ2-7 . TRBV7-9 . TGTGCCAGCAGCTATAGGTTCGAGCAGTACTTC CASSYRFEQYF